The clone carrying this TCR beta chain was counted between two and nine times. Its antigen is still unknown. These data come from a study of cytomegalovirus exposure and HLA in healthy donors. Findings and limits, study-wide: Looking again later, the authors saw that most CMV-associated TCR beta chains seemed HLA-restricted.

The PCR ran on 60 Vbeta and 13 Jbeta primers. Some clones are missing from TCRdb's copy, which holds only in-frame ones; the method was immunoSEQ multiplex PCR. The data hold approximately 65,000 clones, with 65% to 70% observed a single time. V was shortened by 7 bases and J by 1 base, with 13 bases between the two germline ends. Germline V CDR1 and CDR2: SEHNR, FQNEAQ (reference sequence). The CDR3 has 14 amino acids. The source material was PBMCs. This chain joins TRBV7-9 and TRBJ2-5, with TRBD2 as a possible D gene (5 bases). The sequence was collected from a man aged 40-49 years in good health and CMV-seropositive. CDR3 sequence reads: CASTLRGPQETQYF. In DNA form, the CDR3 reads TGTGCCAGCACCTTGAGAGGGCCCCAAGAGACCCAGTACTTC.